This T cell receptor (beta chain) was identified in a study of shared clonotypes between healthy human individuals. The V gene's germline CDR1 is MNHNY and CDR2 SVGAGI (reference sequence). V shed 6 bases and J shed 6 bases, with 14 bases lying between them. The CDR3 has 13 amino acids. TCRdb's copy holds only in-frame clones and misses some; the assay was immunoSEQ multiplex PCR. The table lists roughly 2.1 million clones, about 93% of them singletons. Naive CD8 cells lacked CD45RO and underwent positive selection for CCR7, leaving out terminally differentiated effector memory CD45RA+ cells. Only one count was recorded for this clone.

The sequenced sample consisted of naive CD8+ T cells from PBMCs. The chain recombines TRBV6-6 with TRBJ2-5; D is perhaps TRBD2 (7 bases). The origin of this receptor is a man aged 18 to 35 in good health. Some clones in this sample may be carry-over from other donors' samples. The CDR3 coding sequence is TGTGCCAGCAGCGGGGGGCTCCAGAAGACCCAGTACTTC. Protein: CASSGGLQKTQYF.